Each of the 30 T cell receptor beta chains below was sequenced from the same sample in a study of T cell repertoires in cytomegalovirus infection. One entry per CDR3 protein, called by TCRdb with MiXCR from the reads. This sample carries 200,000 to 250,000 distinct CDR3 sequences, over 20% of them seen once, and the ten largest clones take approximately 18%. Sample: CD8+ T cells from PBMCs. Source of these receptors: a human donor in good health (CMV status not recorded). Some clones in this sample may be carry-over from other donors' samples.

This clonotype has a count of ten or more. The DNA for the CDR3 is TGTGCCAGCAGCCCGCGCACAAACACTGAAGCTTTCTTT. Protein sequence: CASSPRTNTEAFF. The J gene is TRBJ1-1, the V gene TRBV28; D is unclear. Germline loops: CDR1 MDHEN, CDR2 SYDVKM. The V end was cut by 6 bases, the J end by 2 bases, with 10 bases between. This CDR3 has 13 amino acids.

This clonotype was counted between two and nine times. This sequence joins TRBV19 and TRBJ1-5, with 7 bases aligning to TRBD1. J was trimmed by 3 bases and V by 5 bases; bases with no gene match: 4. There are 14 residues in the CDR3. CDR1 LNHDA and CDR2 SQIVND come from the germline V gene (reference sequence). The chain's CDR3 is CASSVGQSNQPQHF. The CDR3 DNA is TGTGCCAGTAGTGTGGGACAGTCCAATCAGCCCCAGCATTTT.

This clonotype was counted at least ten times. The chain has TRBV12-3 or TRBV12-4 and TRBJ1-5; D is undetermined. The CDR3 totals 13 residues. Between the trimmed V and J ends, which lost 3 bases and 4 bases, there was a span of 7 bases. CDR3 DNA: TGTGCCAGCAGTTTCGGACGTAATCAGCCCCAGCATTTT. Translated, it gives CASSFGRNQPQHF.

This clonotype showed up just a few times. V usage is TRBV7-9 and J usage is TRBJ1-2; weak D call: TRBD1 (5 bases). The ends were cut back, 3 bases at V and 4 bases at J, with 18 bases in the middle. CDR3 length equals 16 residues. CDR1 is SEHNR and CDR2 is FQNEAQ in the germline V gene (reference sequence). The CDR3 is CASSFLRDGSPYGYTF. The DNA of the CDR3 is TGTGCCAGCAGCTTTCTTAGGGACGGCAGCCCCTATGGCTACACCTTC.

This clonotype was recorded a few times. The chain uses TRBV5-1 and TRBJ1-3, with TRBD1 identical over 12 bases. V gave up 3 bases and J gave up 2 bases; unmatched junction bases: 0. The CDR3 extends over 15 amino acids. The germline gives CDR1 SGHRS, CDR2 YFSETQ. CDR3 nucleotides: TGCGCCAGCAGCTGGGACAGGGGGCCTGGAAACACCATATATTTT. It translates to CASSWDRGPGNTIYF.

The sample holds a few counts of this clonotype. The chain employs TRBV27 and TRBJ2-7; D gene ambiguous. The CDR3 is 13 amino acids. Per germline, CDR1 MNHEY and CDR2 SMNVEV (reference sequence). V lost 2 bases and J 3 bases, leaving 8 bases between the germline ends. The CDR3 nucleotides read TGTGCCAGCAGTTTAAATGTCCACTACGAGCAGTACTTC. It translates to CASSLNVHYEQYF.

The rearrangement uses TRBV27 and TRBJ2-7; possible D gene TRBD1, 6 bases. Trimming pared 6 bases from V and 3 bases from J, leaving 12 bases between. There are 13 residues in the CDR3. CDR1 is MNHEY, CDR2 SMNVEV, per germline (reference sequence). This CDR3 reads CASRPGQYYEQYF. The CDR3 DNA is TGTGCCAGCAGACCGGGACAATACTACGAGCAGTACTTC.

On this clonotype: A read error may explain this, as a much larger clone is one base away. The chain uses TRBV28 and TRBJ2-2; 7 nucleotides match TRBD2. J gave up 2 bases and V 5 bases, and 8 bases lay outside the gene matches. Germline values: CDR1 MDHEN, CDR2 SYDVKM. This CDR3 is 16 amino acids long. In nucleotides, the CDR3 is TGTGCCAGCAGTCATCGGTCTAGCGGTAACACCGGGGAGCTGTTTTTT. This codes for CASSHRSSGNTGELFF.

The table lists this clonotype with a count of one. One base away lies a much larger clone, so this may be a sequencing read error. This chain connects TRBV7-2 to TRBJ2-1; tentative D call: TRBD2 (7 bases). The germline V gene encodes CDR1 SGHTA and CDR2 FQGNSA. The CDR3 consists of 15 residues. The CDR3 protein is CASSLMSGGGPERFF. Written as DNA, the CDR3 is TGTGCCAGCAGCTTAATGTCGGGGGGCGGCCCCGAGCGGTTCTTC.

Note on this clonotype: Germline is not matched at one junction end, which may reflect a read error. The CDR3 spells CSSSEPGLRISYEQYF. CDR3 nucleotide sequence: TGTTCCAGCAGTGAGCCGGGACTGAGAATCTCCTACGAGCAGTACTTC. The J gene is TRBJ2-7, the V gene TRBV2; D possibly corresponds to TRBD2 (6 bases). Per the germline V gene, CDR1 is SNHLY and CDR2 is FYNNEI. The CDR3 is made up of 16 amino acids.

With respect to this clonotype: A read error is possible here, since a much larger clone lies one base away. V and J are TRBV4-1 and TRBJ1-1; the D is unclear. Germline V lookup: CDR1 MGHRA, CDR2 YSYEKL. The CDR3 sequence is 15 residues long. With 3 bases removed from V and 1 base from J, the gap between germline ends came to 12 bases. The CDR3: CASSQVWPWNTEAFF. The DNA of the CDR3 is TGCGCCAGCAGCCAGGTTTGGCCGTGGAACACTGAAGCTTTCTTT.

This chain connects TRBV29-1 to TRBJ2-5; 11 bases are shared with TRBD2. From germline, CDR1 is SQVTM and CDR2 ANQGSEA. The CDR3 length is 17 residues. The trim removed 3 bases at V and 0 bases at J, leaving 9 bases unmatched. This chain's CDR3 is CSVEWLAGGDNQETQYF. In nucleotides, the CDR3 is TGCAGCGTTGAGTGGCTAGCGGGGGGAGACAACCAAGAGACCCAGTACTTC. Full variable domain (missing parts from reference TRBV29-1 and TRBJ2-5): SAVISQKPSRDICQRGTSLTIQCQVDSQVTMMFWYRQQPGQSLTLIATANQGSEATYESGFVIDKFPISRPNLTFSTLTVSNMSPEDSSIYLCSVEWLAGGDNQETQYFGPGTRLLVL.

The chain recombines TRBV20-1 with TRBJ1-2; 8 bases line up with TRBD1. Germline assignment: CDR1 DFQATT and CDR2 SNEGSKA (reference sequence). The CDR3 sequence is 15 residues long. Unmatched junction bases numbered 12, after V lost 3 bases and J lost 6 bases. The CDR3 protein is CSASPMDRVVHGYTF. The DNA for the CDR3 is TGCAGTGCTAGCCCGATGGACAGGGTAGTTCATGGCTACACCTTC.

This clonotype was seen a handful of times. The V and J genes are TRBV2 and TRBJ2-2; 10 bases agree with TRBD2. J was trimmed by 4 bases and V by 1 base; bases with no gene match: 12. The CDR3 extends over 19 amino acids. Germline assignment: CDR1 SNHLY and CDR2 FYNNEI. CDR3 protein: CASSEESGLAVEGTGELFF. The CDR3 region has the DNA TGTGCCAGCAGTGAAGAAAGTGGACTAGCGGTCGAAGGCACCGGGGAGCTGTTTTTT.

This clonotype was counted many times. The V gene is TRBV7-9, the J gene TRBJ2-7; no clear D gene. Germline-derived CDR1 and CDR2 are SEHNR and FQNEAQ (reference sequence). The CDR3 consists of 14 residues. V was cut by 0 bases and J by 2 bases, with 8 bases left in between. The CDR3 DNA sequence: TGTGCCAGCAGCTTAGCGCTGGTCCCCTACGAGCAGTACTTC. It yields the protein CASSLALVPYEQYF. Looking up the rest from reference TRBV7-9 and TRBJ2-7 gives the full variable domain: DTGVSQNPRHKITKRGQNVTFRCDPISEHNRLYWYRQTLGQGPEFLTYFQNEAQLEKSRLLSDRFSAERPKGSFSTLEIQRTEQGDSAMYLCASSLALVPYEQYFGPGTRLTVT.

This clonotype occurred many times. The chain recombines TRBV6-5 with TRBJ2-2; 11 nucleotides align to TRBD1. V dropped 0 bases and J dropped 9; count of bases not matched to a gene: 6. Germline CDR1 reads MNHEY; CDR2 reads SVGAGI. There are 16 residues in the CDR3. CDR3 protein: CASSYSAGQGAWELFF. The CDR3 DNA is TGTGCCAGCAGTTACTCTGCCGGACAGGGGGCCTGGGAGCTGTTTTTT.

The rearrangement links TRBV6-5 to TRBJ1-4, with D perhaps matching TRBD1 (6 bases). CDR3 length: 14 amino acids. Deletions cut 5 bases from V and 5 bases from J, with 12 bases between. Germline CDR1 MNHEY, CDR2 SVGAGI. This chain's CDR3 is CASSQGLPNEKLFF. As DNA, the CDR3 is TGTGCCAGCAGTCAGGGGCTACCAAATGAAAAACTGTTTTTT.

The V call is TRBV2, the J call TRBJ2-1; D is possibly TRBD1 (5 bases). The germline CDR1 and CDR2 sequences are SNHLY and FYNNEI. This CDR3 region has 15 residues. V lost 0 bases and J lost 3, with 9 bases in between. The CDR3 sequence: CASSEAQGGYNEQFF. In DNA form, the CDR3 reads TGTGCCAGCAGTGAAGCCCAGGGTGGCTACAATGAGCAGTTCTTC.

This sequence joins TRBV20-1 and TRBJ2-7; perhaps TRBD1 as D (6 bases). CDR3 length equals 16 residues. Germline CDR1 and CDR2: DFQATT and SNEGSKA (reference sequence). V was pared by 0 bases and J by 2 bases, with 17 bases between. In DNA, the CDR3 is TGCAGTGCTAGAGATCGGGTGGACAGAGAGACCTACGAGCAGTACTTC. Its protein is CSARDRVDRETYEQYF.

CDR3 sequence (DNA): TGTGCCAGCAGTTTATCGGGCTACTACGAGCAGTACTTC. Protein sequence: CASSLSGYYEQYF. V usage is TRBV12-3 or TRBV12-4 and J usage is TRBJ2-7, with D unclear. V shed 2 bases and J shed 3 bases, with 8 bases lying between them. The CDR3 sequence is 13 residues long.

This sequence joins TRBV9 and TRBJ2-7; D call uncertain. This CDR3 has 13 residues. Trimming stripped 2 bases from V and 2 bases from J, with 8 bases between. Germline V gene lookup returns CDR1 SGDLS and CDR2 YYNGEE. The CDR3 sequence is CASSVGSTYEQYF. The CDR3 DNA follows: TGTGCCAGCAGCGTGGGATCCACCTACGAGCAGTACTTC.

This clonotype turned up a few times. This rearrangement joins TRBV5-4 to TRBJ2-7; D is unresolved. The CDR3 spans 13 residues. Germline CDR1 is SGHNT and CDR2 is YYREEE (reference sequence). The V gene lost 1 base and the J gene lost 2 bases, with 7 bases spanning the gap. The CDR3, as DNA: TGTGCCAGCAGCTTGTCTCCACCCTACGAGCAGTACTTC. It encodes CASSLSPPYEQYF.

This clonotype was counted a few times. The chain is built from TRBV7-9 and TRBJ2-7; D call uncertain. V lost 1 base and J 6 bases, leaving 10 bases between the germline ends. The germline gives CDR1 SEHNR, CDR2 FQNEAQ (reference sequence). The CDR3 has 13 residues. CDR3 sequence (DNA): TGTGCCAGCAGCTTAGATCCTTCCCTCGAGCAGTACTTC. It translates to CASSLDPSLEQYF. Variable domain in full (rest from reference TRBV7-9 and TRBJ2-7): DTGVSQNPRHKITKRGQNVTFRCDPISEHNRLYWYRQTLGQGPEFLTYFQNEAQLEKSRLLSDRFSAERPKGSFSTLEIQRTEQGDSAMYLCASSLDPSLEQYFGPGTRLTVT.

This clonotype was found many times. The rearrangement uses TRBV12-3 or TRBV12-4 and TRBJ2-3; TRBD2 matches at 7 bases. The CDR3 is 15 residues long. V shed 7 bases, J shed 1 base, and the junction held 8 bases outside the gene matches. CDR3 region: CASTSGGGGTDTQYF. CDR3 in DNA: TGTGCCAGCACCTCTGGGGGGGGGGGCACAGATACGCAGTATTTT.

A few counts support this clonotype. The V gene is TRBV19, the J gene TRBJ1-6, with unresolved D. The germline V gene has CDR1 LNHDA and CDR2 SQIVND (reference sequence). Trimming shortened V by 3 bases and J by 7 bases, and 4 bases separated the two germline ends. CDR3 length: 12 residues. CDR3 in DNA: TGTGCCAGTAGTATCACGAATTCACCCCTCCACTTT. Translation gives CASSITNSPLHF.

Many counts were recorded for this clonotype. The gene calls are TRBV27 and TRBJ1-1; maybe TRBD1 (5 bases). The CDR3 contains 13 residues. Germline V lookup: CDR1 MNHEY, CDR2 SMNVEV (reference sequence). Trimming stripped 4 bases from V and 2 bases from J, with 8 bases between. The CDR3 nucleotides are TGTGCCAGCAGTTATGGGGCCAACACTGAAGCTTTCTTT. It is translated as CASSYGANTEAFF.

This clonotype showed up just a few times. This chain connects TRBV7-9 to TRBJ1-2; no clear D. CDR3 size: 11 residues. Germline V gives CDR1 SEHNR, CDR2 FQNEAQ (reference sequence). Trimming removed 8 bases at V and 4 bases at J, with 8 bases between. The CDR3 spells CASDWGYGYTF. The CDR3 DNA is TGTGCCAGCGATTGGGGCTATGGCTACACCTTC.

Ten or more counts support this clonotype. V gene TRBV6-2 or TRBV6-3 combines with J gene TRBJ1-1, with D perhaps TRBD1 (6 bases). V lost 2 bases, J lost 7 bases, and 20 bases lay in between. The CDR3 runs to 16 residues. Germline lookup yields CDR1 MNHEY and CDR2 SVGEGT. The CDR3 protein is CASSYTVGASINEAFF. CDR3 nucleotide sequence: TGTGCCAGCAGTTACACCGTGGGGGCAAGTATAAATGAAGCTTTCTTT.

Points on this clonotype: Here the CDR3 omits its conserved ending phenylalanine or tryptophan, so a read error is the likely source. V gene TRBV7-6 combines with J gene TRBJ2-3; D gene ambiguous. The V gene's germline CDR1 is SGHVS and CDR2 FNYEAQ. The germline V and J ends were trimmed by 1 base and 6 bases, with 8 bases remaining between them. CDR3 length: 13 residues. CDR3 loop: CASSLDLTDTQYL. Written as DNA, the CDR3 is TGTGCCAGCAGCTTAGACCTCACGGATACGCAGTATCTT.

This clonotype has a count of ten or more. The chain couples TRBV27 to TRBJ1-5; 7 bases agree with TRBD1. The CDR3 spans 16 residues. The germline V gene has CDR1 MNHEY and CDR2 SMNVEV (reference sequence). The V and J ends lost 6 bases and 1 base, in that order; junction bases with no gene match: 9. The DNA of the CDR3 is TGTGCCAGCAGATATTTAGGGGGCGTGAGCAATCAGCCCCAGCATTTT. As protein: CASRYLGGVSNQPQHF.